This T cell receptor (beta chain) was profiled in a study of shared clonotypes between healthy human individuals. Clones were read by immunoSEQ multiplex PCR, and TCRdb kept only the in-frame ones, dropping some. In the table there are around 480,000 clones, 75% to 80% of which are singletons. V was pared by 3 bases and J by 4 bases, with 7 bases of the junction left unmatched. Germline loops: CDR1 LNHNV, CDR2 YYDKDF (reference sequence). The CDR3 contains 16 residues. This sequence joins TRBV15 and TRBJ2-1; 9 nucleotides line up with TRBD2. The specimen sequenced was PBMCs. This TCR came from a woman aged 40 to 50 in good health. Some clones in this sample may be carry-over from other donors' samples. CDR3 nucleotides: TGTGCCACCAGCAGGAGGGCGGGAGGGGCATACAATGAGCAGTTCTTC. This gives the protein CATSRRAGGAYNEQFF.